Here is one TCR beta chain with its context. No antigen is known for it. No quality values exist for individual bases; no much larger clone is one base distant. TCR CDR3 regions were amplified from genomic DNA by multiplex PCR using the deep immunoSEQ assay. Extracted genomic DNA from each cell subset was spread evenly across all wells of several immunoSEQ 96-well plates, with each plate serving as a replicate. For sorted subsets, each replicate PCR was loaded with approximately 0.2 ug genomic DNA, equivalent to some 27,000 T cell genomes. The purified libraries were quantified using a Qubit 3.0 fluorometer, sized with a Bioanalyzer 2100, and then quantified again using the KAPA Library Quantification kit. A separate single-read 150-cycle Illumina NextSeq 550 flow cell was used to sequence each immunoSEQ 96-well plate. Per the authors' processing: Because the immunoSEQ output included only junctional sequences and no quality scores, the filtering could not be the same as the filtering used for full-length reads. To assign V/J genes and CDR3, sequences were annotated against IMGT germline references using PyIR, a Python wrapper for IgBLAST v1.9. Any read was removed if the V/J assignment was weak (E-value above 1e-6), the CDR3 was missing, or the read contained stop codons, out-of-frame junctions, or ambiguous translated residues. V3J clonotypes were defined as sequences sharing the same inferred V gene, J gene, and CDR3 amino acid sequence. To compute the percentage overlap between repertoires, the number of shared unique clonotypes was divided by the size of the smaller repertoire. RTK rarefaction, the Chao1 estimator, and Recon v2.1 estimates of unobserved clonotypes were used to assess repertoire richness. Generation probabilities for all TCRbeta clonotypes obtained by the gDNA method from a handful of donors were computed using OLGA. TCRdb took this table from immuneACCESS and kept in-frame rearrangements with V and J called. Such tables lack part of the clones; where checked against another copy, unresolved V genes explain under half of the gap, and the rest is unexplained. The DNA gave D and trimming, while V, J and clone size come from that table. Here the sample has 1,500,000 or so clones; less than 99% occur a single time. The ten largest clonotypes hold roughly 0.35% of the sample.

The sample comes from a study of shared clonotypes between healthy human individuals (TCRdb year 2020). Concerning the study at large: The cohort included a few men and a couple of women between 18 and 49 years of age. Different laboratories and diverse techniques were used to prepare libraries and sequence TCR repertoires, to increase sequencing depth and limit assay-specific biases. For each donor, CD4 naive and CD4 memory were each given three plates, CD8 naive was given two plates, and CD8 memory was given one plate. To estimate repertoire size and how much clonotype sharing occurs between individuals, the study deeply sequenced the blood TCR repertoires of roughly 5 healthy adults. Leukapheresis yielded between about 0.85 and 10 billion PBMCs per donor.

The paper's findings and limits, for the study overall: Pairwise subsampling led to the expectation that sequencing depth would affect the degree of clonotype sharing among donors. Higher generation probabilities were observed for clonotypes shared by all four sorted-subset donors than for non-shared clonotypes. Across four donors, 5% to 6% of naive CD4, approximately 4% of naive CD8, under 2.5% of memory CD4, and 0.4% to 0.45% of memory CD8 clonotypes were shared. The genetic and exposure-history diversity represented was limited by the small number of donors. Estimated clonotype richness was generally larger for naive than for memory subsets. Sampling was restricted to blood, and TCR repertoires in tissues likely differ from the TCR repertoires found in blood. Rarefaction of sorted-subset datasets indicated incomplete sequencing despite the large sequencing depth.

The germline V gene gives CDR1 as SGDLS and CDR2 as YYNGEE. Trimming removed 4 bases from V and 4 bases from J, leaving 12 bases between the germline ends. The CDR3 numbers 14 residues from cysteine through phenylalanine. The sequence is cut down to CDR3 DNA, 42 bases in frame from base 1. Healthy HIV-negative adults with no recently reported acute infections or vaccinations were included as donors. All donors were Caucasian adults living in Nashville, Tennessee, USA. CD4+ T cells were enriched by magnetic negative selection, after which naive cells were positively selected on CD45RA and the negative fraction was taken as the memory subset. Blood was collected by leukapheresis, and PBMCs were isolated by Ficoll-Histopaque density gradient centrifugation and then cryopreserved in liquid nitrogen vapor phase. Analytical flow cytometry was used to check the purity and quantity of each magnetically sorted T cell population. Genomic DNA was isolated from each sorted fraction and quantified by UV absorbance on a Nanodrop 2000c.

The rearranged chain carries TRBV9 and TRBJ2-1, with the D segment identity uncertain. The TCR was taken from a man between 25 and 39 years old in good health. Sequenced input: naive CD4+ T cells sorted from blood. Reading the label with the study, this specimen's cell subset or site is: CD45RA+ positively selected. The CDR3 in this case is CASSLVSRYNEQFF. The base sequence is TGTGCCAGCAGCTTAGTATCGCGGTACAATGAGCAGTTCTTC. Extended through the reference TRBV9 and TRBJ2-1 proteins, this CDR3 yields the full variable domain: DSGVTQTPKHLITATGQRVTLRCSPRSGDLSVYWYQQSLDQGLQFLIQYYNGEERAKGNILERFSAQQFPDLHSELNLSSLELGDSALYFCASSLVSRYNEQFFGPGTRLTVL.